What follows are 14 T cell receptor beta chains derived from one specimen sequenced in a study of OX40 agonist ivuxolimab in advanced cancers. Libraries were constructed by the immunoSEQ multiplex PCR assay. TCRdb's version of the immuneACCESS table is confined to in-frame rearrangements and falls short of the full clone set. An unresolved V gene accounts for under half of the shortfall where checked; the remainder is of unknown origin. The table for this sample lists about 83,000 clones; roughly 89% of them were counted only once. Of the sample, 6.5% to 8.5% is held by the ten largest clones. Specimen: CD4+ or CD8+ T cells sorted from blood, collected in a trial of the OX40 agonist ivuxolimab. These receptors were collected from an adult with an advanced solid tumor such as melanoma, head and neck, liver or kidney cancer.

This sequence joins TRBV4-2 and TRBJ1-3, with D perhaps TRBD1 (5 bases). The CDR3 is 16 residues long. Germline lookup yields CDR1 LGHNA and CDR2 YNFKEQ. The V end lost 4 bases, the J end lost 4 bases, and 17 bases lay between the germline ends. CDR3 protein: CASSPTVGVLGNTIYF. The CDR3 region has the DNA TGTGCCAGCAGCCCTACAGTGGGGGTGCTCGGAAACACCATATATTTT.

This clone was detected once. CDR3 loop: CASSVEGSAGELFF. CDR3 DNA sequence: TGTGCCAGCAGCGTAGAAGGATCGGCCGGGGAGCTGTTTTTT. The chain joins TRBV9 to TRBJ2-2; no clear D gene. From germline, CDR1 is SGDLS and CDR2 YYNGEE. The V and J ends lost 0 bases and 6 bases respectively, with 9 bases between them. This CDR3 is 14 amino acids long.

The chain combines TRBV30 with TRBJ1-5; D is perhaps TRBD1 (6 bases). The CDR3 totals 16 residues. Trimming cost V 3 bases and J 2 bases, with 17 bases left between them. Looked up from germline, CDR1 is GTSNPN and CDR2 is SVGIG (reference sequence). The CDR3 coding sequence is TGTGCCTGGAGGACTAAGGGGGACATTGGCAATCAGCCCCAGCATTTT. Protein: CAWRTKGDIGNQPQHF.

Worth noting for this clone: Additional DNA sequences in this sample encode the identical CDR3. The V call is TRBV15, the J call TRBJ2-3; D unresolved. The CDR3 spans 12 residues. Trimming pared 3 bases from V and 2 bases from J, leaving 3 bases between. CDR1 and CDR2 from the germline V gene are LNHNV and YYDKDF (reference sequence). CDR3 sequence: CATSRDTDTQYF. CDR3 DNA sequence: TGTGCCACCAGCAGGGACACAGATACGCAGTATTTT.

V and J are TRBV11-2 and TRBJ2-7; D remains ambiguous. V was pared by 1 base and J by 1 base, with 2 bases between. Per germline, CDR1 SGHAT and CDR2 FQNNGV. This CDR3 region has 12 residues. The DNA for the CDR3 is TGTGCCAGCAGCTTAGGGTCCTACGAGCAGTACTTC. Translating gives CASSLGSYEQYF.

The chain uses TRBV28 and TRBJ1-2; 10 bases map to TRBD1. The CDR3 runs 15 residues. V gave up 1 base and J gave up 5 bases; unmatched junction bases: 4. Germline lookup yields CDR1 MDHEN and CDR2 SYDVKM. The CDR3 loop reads CASSLLGTGAYGYTF. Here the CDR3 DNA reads TGTGCCAGCAGTTTATTGGGGACAGGGGCGTATGGCTACACCTTC.

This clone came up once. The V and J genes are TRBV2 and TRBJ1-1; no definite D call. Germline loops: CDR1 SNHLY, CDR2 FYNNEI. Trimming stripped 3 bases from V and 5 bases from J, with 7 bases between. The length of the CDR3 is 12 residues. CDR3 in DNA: TGTGCCAGCAGTGACGGGTGGACTGAAGCTTTCTTT. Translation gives CASSDGWTEAFF.

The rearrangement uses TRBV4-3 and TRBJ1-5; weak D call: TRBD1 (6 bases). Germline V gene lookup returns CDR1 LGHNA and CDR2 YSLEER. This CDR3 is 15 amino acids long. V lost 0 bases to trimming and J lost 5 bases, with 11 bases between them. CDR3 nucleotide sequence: TGCGCCAGCAGCCAAGAGCAGGGGCTGTATCAGCCCCAGCATTTT. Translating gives CASSQEQGLYQPQHF.

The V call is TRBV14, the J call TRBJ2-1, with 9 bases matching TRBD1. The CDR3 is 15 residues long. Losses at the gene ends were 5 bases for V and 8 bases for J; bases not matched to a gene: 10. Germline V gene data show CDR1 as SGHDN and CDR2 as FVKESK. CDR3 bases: TGTGCCAGCAGCTTAACCGGGACAGGGTATGATGAGCAGTTCTTC. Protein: CASSLTGTGYDEQFF.

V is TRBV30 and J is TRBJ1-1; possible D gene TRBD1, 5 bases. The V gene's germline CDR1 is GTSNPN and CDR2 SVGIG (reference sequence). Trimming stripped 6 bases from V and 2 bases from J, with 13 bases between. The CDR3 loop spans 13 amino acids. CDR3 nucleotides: TGTGCCTGTATGACAGAAACAAACACTGAAGCTTTCTTT. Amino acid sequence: CACMTETNTEAFF.

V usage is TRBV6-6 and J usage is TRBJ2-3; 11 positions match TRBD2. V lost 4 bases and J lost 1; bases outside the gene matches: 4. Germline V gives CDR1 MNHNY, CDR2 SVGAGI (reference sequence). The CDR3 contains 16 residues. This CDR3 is CASSLTLAGGTDTQYF. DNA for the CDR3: TGTGCCAGCAGTTTGACACTAGCGGGAGGCACAGATACGCAGTATTTT.

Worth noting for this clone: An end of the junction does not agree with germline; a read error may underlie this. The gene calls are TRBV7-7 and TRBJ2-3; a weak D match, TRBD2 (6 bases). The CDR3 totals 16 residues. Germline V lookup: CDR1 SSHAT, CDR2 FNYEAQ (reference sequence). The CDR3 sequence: CASSLGIGGFADTQYF. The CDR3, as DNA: TGTGCTAGCAGCTTAGGTATAGGAGGGTTTGCGGATACGCAGTATTTT.

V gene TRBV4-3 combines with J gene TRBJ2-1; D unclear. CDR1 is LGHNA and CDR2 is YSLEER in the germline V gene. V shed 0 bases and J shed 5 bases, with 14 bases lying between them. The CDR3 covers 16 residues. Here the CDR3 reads CASSQEPLALNNEQFF. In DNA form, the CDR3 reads TGCGCCAGCAGCCAAGAACCACTGGCCCTGAACAATGAGCAGTTCTTC.

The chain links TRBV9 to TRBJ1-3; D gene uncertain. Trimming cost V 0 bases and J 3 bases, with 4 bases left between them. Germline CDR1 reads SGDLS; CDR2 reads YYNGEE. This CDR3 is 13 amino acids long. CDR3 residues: CASSVGRGNTIYF. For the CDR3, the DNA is TGTGCCAGCAGCGTAGGTCGTGGAAACACCATATATTTT.